Sequencing of this T cell receptor beta chain was carried out in a study of blood T cell repertoires in COVID-19. Original analysis: Researchers report that nucleated cell counts were estimated from reference gene primer amplification. The method was immunoSEQ multiplex PCR; TCRdb's version includes in-frame clones alone and lacks a portion of them. V and J calls and clone size are those listed in that table; D and trimming were worked out from the DNA. This sample yields 50,000 to 75,000 clones, of which around 81% are seen a single time; 28% belongs to the top ten. This clone came up a few times. The germline V gene encodes CDR1 SGHVS and CDR2 FNYEAQ. J lost 8 bases, V lost 5 bases, and 5 bases had no gene match. The CDR3 is 15 residues long.

The TCR originated in a woman older than 75 with active or convalescent COVID-19. V gene TRBV7-6 combines with J gene TRBJ1-6, with 11 bases matching TRBD1. The sample consisted of peripheral blood. The CDR3, as DNA: TGTGCCAGCAGCCGGACAGGGGGCTACGATTCACCCCTCCACTTT. Encoded protein: CASSRTGGYDSPLHF.